The clone carrying this TCR beta chain has a handful of counts. Its antigen remains unidentified. The data originate from a study of T-cell reconstitution after alpha-beta-depleted transplantation in children. Study-wide results and caveats: Hyperexpanded clones declined; after one year, newly produced T cells mostly supplied diversity.

V lost 6 bases, J lost 5 bases, and 15 bases lay in between. This CDR3 has 14 amino acids. Unique molecular identifiers were incorporated when the TCRbeta library was constructed. TCRdb re-derived calls from the PCR reads in MiXCR, one entry per CDR3 protein. The sample consists of some 460,000 distinct CDR3 sequences, around 15% of them appearing once. This clonotype originated in a boy younger than two who had a stem cell transplant for Wiskott-Aldrich syndrome, so the T cells may come from the graft donor. V gene TRBV12-3 or TRBV12-4 combines with J gene TRBJ2-3; the D gene is possibly TRBD1 (6 bases). The sample in question was PBMCs, mostly from graft donor cells, obtained 360 days after TCRalphabeta/CD19-depleted stem cell transplant. This CDR3 reads CASRIGQKVDTQYF. The CDR3 bases are TGTGCCAGCAGGATAGGACAGAAAGTAGATACGCAGTATTTT.